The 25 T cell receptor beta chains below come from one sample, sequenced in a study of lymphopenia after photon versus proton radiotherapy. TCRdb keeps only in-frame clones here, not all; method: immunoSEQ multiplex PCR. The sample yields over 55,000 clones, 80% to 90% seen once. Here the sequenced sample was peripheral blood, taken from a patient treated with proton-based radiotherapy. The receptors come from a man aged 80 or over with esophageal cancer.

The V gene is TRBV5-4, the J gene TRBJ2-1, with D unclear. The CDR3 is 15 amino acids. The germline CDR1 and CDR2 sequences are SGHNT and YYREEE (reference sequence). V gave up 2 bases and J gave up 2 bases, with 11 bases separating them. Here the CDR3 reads CASSLGSRAYNEQFF. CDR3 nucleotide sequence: TGTGCCAGCAGCTTAGGGTCCCGGGCCTACAATGAGCAGTTCTTC.

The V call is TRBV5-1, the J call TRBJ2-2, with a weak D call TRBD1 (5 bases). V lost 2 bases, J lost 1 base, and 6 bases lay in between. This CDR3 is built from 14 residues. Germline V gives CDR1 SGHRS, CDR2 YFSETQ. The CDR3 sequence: CASSFGQNTGELFF. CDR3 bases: TGCGCCAGCAGCTTCGGACAGAACACCGGGGAGCTGTTTTTT.

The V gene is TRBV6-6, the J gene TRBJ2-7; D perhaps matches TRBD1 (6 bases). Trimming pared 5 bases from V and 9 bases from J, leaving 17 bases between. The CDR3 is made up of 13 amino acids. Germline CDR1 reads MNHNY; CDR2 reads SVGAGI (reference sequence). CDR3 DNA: TGTGCCAGCAGTCACCCTCCAGGGGTAGGGCAGTACTTC. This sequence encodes CASSHPPGVGQYF.

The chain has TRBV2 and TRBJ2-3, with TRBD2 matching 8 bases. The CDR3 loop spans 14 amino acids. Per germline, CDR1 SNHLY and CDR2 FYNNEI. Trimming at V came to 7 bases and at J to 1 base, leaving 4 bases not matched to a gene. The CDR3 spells CASKAGGGTDTQYF. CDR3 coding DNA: TGTGCCAGCAAGGCGGGAGGCGGCACAGATACGCAGTATTTT.

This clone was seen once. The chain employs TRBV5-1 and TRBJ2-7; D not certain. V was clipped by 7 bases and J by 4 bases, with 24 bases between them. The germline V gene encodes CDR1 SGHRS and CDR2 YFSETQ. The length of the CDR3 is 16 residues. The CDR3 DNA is TGCGCCAGCCCCCTTGCCTTCGGAACCGCTCCTTACGAGCAGTACTTC. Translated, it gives CASPLAFGTAPYEQYF.

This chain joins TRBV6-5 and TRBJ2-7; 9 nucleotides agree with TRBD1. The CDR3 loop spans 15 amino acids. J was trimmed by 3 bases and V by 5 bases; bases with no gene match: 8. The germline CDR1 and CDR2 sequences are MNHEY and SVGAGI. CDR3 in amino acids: CASSTPPGQGYEQYF. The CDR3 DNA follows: TGTGCCAGCAGTACCCCCCCGGGACAGGGCTACGAGCAGTACTTC.

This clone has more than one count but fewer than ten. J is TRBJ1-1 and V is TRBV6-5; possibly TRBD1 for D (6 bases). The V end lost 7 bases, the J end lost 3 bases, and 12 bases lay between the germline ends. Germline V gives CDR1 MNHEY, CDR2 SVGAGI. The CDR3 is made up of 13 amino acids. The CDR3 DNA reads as TGTGCCAGCACCTACAGGGCCTACACTGAAGCTTTCTTT. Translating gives CASTYRAYTEAFF.

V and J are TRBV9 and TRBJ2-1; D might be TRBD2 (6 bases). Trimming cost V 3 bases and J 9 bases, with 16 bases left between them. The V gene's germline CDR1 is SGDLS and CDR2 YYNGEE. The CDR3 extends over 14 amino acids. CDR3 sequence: CASSALLAGGEQFF. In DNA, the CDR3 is TGTGCCAGCAGCGCCCTACTAGCAGGCGGTGAGCAGTTCTTC.

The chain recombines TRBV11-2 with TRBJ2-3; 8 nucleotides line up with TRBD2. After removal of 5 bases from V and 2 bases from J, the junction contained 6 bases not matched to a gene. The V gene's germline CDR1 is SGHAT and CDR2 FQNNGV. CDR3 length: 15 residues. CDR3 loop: CASSPGGRNTDTQYF. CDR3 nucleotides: TGTGCCAGCAGCCCGGGGGGGCGGAACACAGATACGCAGTATTTT.

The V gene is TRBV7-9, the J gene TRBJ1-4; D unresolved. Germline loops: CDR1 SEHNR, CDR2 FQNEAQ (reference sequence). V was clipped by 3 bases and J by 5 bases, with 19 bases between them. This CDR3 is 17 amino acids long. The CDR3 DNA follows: TGTGCCAGCAGCTTTTTATGGAGCAGGCAGCAGAATGAAAAACTGTTTTTT. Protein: CASSFLWSRQQNEKLFF.

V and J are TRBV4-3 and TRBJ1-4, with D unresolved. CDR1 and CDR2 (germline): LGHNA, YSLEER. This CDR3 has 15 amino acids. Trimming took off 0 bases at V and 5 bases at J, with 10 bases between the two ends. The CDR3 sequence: CASSQDSAGNEKLFF. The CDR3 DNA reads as TGCGCCAGCAGCCAAGATTCGGCCGGGAATGAAAAACTGTTTTTT.

The CDR3 region is CASNVGGEKLFF. DNA of the CDR3: TGTGCCAGCAACGTCGGGGGTGAAAAACTGTTTTTT. The chain couples TRBV6-6 to TRBJ1-4, with a possible D match to TRBD1 (5 bases). Trimming cost V 7 bases and J 7 bases, with 10 bases left between them. The CDR3 is made up of 12 amino acids. CDR1 and CDR2 from the germline V gene are MNHNY and SVGAGI (reference sequence).

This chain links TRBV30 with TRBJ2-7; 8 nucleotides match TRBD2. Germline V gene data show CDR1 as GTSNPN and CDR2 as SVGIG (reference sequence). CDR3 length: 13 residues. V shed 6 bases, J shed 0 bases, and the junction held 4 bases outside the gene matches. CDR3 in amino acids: CACLSGSSYEQYF. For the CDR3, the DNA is TGTGCCTGCCTCAGCGGGAGCTCCTACGAGCAGTACTTC.

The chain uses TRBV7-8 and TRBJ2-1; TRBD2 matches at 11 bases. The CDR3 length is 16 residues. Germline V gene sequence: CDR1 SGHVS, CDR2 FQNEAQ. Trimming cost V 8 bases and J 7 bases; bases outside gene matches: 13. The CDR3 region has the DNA TGTGCCAGCCACCTTGCGGTAGCGGGAGGGCCGAATGAGCAGTTCTTC. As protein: CASHLAVAGGPNEQFF.

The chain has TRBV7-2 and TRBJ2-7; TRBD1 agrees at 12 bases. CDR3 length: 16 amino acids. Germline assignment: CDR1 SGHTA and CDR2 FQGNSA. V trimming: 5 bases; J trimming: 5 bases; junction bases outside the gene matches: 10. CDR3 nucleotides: TGTGCCAGCAGCCCCGGGACAGGGGGCGAAAGGGACGAGCAGTACTTC. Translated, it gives CASSPGTGGERDEQYF.

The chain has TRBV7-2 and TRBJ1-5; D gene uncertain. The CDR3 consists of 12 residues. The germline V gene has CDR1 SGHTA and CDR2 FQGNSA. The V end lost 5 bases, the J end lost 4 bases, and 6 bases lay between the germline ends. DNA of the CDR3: TGTGCCAGCAGCGATAGAAATCAGCCCCAGCATTTT. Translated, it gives CASSDRNQPQHF.

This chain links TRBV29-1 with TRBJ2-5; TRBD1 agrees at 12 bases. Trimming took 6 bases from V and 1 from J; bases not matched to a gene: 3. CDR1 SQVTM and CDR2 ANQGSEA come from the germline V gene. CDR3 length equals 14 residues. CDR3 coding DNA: TGCAGCGTCCGGGACAGGGGGCCCCAAGAGACCCAGTACTTC. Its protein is CSVRDRGPQETQYF.

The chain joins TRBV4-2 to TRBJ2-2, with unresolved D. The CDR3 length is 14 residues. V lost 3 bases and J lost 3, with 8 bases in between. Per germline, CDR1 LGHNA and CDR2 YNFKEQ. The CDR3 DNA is TGTGCCAGCAGCCAGTACTCGGACACCGGGGAGCTGTTTTTT. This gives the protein CASSQYSDTGELFF.

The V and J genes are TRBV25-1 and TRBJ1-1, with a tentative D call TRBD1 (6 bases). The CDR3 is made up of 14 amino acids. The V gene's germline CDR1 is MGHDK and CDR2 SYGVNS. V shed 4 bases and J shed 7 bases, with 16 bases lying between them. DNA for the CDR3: TGTGCCAGCAGTGCGAGGACAGCAGATTATGAAGCTTTCTTT. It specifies CASSARTADYEAFF.

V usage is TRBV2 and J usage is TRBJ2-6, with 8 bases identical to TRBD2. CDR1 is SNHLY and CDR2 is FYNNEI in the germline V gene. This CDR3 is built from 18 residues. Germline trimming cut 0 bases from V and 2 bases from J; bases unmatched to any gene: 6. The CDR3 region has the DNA TGTGCCAGCAGTGAAGCGACTAGCGTGACTCCTGGGGCCAACGTCCTGACTTTC. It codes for CASSEATSVTPGANVLTF.

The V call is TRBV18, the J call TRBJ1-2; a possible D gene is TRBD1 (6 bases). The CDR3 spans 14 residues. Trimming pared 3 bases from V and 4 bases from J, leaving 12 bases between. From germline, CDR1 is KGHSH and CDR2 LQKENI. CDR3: CASSPVEGGYGYTF. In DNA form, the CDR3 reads TGTGCCAGCTCACCGGTTGAAGGGGGCTATGGCTACACCTTC.

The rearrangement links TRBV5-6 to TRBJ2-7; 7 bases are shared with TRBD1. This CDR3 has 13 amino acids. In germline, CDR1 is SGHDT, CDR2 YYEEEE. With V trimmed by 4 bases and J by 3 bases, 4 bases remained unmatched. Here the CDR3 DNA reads TGTGCCAGCAGCCCGGGACAGCTCTACGAGCAGTACTTC. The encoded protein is CASSPGQLYEQYF. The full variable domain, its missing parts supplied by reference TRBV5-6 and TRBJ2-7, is DAGVTQSPTHLIKTRGQQVTLRCSPKSGHDTVSWYQQALGQGPQFIFQYYEEEERQRGNFPDRFSGHQFPNYSSELNVNALLLGDSALYLCASSPGQLYEQYFGPGTRLTVT.

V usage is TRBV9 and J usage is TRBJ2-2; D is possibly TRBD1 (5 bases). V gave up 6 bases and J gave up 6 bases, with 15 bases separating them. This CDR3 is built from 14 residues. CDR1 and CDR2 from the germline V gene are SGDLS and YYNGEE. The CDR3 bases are TGTGCCAGCAACCAGGGAACGGGCTCCGGGGAGCTGTTTTTT. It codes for CASNQGTGSGELFF.

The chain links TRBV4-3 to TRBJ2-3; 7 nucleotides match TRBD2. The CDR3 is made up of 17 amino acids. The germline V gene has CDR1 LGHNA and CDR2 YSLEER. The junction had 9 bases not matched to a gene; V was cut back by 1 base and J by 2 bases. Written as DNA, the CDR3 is TGCGCCAGCAGCCAAGGGGGGGGAGAACTATACACAGATACGCAGTATTTT. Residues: CASSQGGGELYTDTQYF.

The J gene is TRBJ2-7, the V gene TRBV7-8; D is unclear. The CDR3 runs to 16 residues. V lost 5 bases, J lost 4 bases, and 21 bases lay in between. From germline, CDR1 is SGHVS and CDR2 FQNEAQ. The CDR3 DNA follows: TGTGCCAGCAGCGGGCTTAGGGCCGCGGTTGGGTACGAGCAGTACTTC. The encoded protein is CASSGLRAAVGYEQYF.